This is a list of T cell receptor beta chains from one sample in a study of shared T cell receptors in the human thymus. The data were produced by immunoSEQ multiplex PCR, yet TCRdb's version contains in-frame clones alone and is incomplete. The data show hundreds of thousands of clones, around 87% seen once. These data were likewise used in another study, on human thymus T cells.

Sequenced input: thymocytes. These receptors all stem from a boy under three years old with a congenital heart defect. Both conserved end residues are trimmed from each CDR3. The D gene is left open where the match is weak.

V gene,D gene,CDR3 protein
TRBV15,TRBD1,ATSRDLFTGTANTEAF
TRBV4-2,TRBD1,ASSQDLRTGGARLSTGELF
TRBV4-1,-,ASSQDLDGQNTGELF
TRBV29-1,-,SVERYFGRRNTEAF
TRBV28,-,ASTSGLSYEQY
TRBV5-1,-,ASSLGAVGETQY
TRBV18,-,ASSLEKFGYT
TRBV15,-,ATSYGTAYEQY
TRBV29-1,TRBD2,SEIPAGGDSSSTDTQY
TRBV5-1,TRBD1,ASRVDRESTDTQY
TRBV11-2,TRBD2,ASSPPGLVADTQY
TRBV28,TRBD1,ASSQGQGGRFNQPQH
TRBV5-5,-,ASSSNGTYYEQY
TRBV27,-,ASIGAKGVPSTEAF
TRBV18,-,ASSHPGTSGGNTIY
TRBV12-5,TRBD2,ASASTSGGAGLQETQY
TRBV28,TRBD1,ASSIMTGHDEQY
TRBV7-8,-,ASSSEMPGLQYEQY
TRBV7-2,TRBD2,ASSTSSGRSPDTQY
TRBV2,-,ASRGGSYEQY
TRBV14,-,ASSTTEPIAQNTEAF
TRBV27,TRBD1,ASSPHRDRDQDQPQH
TRBV29-1,-,SVDTPNYGYT
TRBV4-2,TRBD1,ASSQDRQGILTEAF
TRBV27,-,ASSPTHRQETIAFYEQY
TRBV30,TRBD2,AFKTSGGTDTQY
TRBV28,TRBD1,ASRGQGVENYGYT
TRBV5-6,TRBD1,ASSLAGTGPDEQY
TRBV28,TRBD1,ASSHTGGVDQPQH
TRBV15,-,ATSTSRVNNQPQH
TRBV6-6,-,ASNEGEAGAKNIQY
TRBV6-5,-,ASSFNRVDTDTQY
TRBV15,TRBD2,ATSKRTSGARTDTQY
TRBV7-6,-,ASSLAGWGLPEGTEAF
TRBV28,TRBD1,ASTGEEGETQY
TRBV14,TRBD2,ASSPSWGGAKNIQY
TRBV15,-,ATSSGTWGYT
TRBV6-5,-,ASSYSKQLNEQF
TRBV19,-,ASSIGEGVRYEQY
TRBV14,TRBD2,ASSQMTSGGMGEQY
TRBV5-8,-,ASSWSAGELF